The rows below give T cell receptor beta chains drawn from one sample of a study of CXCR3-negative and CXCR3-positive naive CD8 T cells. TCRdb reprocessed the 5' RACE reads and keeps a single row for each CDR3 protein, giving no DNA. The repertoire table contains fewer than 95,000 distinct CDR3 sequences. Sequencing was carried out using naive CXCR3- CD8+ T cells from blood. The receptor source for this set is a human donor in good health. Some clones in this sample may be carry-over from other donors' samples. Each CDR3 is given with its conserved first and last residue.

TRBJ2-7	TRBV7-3	CASSLGGSEQYF
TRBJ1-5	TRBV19	CASKPGQLSNQPQHF
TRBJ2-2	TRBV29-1	CSVAGGTSATGELFF
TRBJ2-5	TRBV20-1	CSAIPSGFGETQYF
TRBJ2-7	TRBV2	CASSGVLRTSGIYEQYF
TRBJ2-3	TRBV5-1	CASSYRQGGITDTQYF
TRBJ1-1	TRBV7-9	CASSSLSTGTEAFF
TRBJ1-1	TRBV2	CATNGYMNTEAFF
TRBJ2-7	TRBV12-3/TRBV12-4	CASSSLDHTYEQYF
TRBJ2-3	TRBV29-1	CSAAQGATTDTQYF
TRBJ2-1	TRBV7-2	CASSRGLSSYNEQFF
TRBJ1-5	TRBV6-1	CASSEAGTNNQPQHF
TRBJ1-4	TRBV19	CASKARTNEKLFF
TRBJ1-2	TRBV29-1	CSVVDREVGYGYTF
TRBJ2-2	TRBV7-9	CASTSSFDPGELFF
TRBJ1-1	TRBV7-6	CASSSQVGDTEAFF
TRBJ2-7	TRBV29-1	CSVEEGGFDNYEQYF
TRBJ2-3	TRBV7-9	CASSARLAARTDTQYF
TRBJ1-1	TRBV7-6	CASSPGGSTEAFF
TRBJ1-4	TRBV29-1	CSVEVNEKLFF
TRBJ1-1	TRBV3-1	CASSNSGTNTEAFF
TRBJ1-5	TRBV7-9	CASSFADQPQHF
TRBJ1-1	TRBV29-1	CSAVGQLDSNTEAFF
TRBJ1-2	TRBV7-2	CASSFDSYGYTF
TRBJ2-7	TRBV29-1	CSVHEVAGGSYEQYF
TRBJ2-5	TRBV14	CASSQLLETQYF
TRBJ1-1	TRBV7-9	CASSKRGHLGEAFF
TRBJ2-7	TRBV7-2	CASSLIHVAGAYEQYF